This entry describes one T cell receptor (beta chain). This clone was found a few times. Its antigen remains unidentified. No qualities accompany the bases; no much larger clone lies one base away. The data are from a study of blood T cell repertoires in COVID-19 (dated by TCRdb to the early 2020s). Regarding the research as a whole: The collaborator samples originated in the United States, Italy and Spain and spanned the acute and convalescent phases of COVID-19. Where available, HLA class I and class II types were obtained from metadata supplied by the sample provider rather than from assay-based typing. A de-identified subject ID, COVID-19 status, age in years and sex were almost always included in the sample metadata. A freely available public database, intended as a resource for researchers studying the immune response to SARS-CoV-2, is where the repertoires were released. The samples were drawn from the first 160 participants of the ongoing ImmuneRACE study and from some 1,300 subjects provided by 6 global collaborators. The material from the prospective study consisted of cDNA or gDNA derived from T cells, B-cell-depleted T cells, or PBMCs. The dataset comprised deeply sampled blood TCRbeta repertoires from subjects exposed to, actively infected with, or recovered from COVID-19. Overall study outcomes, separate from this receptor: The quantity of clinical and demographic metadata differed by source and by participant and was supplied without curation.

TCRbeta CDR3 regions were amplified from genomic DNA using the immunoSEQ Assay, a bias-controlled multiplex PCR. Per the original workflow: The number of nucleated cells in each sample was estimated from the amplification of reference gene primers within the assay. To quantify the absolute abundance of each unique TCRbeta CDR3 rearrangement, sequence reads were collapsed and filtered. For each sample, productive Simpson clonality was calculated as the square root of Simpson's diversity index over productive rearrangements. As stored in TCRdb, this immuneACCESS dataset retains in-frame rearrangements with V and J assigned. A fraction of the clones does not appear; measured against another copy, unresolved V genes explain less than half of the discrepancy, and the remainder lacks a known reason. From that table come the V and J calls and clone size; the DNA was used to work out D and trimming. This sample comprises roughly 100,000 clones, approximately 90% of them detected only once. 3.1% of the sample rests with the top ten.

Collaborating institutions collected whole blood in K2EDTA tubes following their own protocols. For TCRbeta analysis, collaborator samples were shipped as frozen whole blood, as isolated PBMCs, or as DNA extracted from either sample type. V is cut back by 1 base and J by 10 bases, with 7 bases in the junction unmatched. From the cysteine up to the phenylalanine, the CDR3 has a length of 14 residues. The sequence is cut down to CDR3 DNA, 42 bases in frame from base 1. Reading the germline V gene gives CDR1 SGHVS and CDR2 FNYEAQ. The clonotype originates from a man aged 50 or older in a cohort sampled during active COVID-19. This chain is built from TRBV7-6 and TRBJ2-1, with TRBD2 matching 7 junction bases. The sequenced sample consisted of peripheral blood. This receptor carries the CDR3 CASSLGAGGSEQFF. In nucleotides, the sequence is TGTGCCAGCAGCTTAGGGGCCGGGGGGTCCGAGCAGTTCTTC.